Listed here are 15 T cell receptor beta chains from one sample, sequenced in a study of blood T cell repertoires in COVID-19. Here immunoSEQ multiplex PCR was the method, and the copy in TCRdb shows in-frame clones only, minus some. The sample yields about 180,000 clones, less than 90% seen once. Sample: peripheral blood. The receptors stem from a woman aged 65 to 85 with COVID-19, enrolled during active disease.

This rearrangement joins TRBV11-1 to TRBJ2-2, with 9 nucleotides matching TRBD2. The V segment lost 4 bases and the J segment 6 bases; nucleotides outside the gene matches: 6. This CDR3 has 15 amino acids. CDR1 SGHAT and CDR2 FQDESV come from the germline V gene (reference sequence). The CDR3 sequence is CASSSWREGAGELFF. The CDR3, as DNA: TGTGCCAGCAGCTCCTGGCGGGAGGGAGCCGGGGAGCTGTTTTTT.

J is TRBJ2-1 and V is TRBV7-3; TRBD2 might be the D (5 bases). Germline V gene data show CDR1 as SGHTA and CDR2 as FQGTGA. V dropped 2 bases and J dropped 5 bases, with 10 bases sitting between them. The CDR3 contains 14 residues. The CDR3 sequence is CASSLDYLNNEQFF. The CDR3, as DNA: TGTGCCAGCAGCTTAGACTACCTTAACAATGAGCAGTTCTTC.

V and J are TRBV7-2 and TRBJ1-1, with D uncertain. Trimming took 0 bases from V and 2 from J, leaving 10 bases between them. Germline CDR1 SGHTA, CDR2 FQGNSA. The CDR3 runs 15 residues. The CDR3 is CASSLAGSRNTEAFF. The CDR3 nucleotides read TGTGCCAGCAGCTTAGCGGGCAGCCGAAACACTGAAGCTTTCTTT.

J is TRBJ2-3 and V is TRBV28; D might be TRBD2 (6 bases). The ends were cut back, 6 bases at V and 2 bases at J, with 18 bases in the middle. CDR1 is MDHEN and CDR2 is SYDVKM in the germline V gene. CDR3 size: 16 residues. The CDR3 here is CASRTGGVRATDTQYF. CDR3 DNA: TGTGCCAGCAGAACAGGAGGGGTCAGGGCCACAGATACGCAGTATTTT.

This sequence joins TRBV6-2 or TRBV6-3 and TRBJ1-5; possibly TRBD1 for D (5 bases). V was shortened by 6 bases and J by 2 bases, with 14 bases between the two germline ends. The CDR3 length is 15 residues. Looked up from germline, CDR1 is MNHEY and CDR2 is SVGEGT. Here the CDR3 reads CASSLRAVGNQPQHF. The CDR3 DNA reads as TGTGCCAGCAGCCTCAGGGCAGTAGGCAATCAGCCCCAGCATTTT.

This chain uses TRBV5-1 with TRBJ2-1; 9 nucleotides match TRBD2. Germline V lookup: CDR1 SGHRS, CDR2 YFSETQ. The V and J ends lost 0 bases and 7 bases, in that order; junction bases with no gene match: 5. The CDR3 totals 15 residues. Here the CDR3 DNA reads TGCGCCAGCAGCTTGGGGCGGGAGGGCCGTAATGAGCAGTTCTTC. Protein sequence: CASSLGREGRNEQFF.

Here the CDR3 DNA reads TGCGCCAGCAGTGAGTCGCCGGGGAATGGAAACACCATATATTTT. This translates into CASSESPGNGNTIYF. The chain joins TRBV10-2 to TRBJ1-3; D gene uncertain. The CDR3 extends over 15 amino acids. Looked up from germline, CDR1 is WSHSY and CDR2 is SAAADI. The V and J ends lost 0 bases and 3 bases respectively, with 9 bases between them.

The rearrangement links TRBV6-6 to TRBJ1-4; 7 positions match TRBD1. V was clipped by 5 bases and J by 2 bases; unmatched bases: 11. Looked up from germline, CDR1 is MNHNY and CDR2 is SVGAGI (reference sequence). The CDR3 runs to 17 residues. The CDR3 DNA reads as TGTGCCAGCAGTCCGGACAGGTCGGTTCGGACTAATGAAAAACTGTTTTTT. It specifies CASSPDRSVRTNEKLFF.

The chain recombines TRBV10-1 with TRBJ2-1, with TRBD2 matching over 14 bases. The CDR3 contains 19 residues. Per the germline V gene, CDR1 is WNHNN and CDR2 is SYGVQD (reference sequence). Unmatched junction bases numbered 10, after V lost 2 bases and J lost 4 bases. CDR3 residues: CASSEPGLAGGKIYNEQFF. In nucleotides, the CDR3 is TGCGCCAGCAGTGAGCCCGGACTAGCGGGAGGAAAAATATACAATGAGCAGTTCTTC.

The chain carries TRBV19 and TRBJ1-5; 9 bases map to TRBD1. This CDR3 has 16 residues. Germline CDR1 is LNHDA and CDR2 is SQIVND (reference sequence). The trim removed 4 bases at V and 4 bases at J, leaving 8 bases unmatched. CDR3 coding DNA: TGTGCCAGTAGTAATGAGGGACAGGGTATAAATCAGCCCCAGCATTTT. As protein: CASSNEGQGINQPQHF.

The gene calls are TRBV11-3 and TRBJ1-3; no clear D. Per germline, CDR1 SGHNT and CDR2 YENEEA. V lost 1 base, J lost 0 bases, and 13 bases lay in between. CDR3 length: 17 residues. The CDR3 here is CASSLAVWAPSGNTIYF. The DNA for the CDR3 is TGTGCCAGCAGCTTAGCGGTGTGGGCCCCCTCTGGAAACACCATATATTTT.

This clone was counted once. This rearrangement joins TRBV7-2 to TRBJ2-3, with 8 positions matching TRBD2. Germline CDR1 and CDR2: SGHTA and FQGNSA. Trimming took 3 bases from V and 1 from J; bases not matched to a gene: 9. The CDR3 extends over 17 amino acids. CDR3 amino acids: CASSFWGAGVGTDTQYF. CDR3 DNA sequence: TGTGCCAGCAGCTTTTGGGGAGCGGGAGTTGGCACAGATACGCAGTATTTT.

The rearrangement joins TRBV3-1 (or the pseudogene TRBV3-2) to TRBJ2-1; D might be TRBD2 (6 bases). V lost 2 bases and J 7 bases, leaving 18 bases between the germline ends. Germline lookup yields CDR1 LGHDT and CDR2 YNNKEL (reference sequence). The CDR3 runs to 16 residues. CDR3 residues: CASSQWGSGAENEQFF. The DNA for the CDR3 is TGTGCCAGCAGCCAATGGGGATCGGGAGCTGAAAATGAGCAGTTCTTC.

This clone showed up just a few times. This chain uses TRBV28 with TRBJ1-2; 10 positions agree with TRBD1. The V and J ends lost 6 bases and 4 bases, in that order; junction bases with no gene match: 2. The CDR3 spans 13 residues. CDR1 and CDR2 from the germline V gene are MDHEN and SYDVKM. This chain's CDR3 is CASRTGGPYGYTF. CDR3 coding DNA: TGTGCCAGCAGGACAGGGGGCCCCTATGGCTACACCTTC.

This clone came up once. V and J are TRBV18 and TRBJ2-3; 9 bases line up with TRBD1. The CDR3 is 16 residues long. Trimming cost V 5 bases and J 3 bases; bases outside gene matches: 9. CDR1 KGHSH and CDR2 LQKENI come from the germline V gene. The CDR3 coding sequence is TGTGCCAGCTCAAATAGCTACAGGGGGCAGACAGATACGCAGTATTTT. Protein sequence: CASSNSYRGQTDTQYF.